This TCR beta chain was recovered during a study of shared clonotypes between healthy human individuals. V shed 4 bases and J shed 6 bases, with 11 bases lying between them. The length of the CDR3 is 13 residues. In germline, CDR1 is MNHEY, CDR2 SVGAGI. As defined, naive CD8 cells were CD45RO-negative and positively selected for CCR7, with terminally differentiated effector memory CD45RA+ cells excluded. All donors qualified as healthy HIV-negative adults and had experienced no recent acute infections or vaccinations. Here immunoSEQ multiplex PCR was the method, and the copy in TCRdb shows in-frame clones only, minus some. The sample consists of about 2 million clones, roughly 95% of them appearing once.

V gene TRBV6-5 combines with J gene TRBJ2-3, with D hard to call. The sequenced sample consisted of naive CD8+ T cells sorted from blood. This clonotype originated in a man aged 18 to 29 in good health. The CDR3, as DNA: TGTGCCAGCAGTTTGAAGCAGGTGGATACGCAGTATTTT. Amino acids: CASSLKQVDTQYF.